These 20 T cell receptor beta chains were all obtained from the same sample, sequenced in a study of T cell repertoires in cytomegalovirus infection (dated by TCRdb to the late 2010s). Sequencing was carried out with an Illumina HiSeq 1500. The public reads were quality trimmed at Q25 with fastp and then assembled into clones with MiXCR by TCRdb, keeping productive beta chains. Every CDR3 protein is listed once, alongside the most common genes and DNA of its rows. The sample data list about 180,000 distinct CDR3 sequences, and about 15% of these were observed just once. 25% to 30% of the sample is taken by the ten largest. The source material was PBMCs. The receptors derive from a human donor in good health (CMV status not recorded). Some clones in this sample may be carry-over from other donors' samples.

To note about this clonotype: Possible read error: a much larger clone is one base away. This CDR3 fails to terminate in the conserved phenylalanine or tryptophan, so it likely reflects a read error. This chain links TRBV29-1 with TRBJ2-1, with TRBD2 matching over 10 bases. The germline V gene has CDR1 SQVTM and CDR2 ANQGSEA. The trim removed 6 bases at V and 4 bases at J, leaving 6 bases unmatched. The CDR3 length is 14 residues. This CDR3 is CSVEGLASYNEQFC. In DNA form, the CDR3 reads TGCAGCGTCGAGGGACTAGCGAGTTACAATGAGCAGTTCTGC.

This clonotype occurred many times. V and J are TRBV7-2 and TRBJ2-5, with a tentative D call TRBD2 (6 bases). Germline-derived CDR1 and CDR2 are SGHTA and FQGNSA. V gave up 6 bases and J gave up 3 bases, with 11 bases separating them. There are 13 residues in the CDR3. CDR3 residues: CASSSDYKETQYF. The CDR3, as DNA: TGTGCCAGCAGTTCGGACTACAAAGAGACCCAGTACTTC. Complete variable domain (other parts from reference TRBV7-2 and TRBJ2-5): GAGVSQSPSNKVTEKGKDVELRCDPISGHTALYWYRQSLGQGLEFLIYFQGNSAPDKSGLPSDRFSAERTGGSVSTLTIQRTQQEDSAVYLCASSSDYKETQYFGPGTRLLVL.

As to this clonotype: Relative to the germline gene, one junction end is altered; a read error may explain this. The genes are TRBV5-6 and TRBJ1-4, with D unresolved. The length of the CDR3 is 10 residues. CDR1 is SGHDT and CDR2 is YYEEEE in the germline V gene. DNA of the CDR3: TGTGCCAGCAGCTTCCGTCGGCTGCTTTTT. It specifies CASSFRRLLF.

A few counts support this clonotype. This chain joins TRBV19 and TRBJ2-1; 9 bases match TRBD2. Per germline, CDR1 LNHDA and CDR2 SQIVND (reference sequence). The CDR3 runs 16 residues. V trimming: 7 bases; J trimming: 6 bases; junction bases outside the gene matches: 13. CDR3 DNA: TGTGCCAGTAAGCAGCGGGGGGCCAAACACTCCAATGAGCAGTTCTTC. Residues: CASKQRGAKHSNEQFF. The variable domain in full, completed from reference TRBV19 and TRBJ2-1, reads DGGITQSPKYLFRKEGQNVTLSCEQNLNHDAMYWYRQDPGQGLRLIYYSQIVNDFQKGDIAEGYSVSREKKESFPLTVTSAQKNPTAFYLCASKQRGAKHSNEQFFGPGTRLTVL.

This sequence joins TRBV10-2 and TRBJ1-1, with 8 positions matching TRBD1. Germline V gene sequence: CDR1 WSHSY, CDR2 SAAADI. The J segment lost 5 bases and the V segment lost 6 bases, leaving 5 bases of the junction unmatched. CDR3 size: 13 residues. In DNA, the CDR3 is TGCGCCAGCAGGGACAGGGTCGCGACTGAAGCTTTCTTT. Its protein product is CASRDRVATEAFF.

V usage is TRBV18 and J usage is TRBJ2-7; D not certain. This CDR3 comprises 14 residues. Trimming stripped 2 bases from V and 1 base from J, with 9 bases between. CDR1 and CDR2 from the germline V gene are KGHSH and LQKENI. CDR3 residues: CASSPFPGSYEQYF. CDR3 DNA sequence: TGTGCCAGCTCACCATTCCCCGGGTCCTACGAGCAGTACTTC.

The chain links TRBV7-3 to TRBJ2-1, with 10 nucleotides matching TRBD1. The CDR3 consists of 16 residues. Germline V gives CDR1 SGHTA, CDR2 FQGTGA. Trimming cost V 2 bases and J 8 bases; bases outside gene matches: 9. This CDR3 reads CASSLYTRQGAHEQFF. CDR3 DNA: TGTGCCAGCAGCTTATACACGAGACAGGGGGCCCATGAGCAGTTCTTC.

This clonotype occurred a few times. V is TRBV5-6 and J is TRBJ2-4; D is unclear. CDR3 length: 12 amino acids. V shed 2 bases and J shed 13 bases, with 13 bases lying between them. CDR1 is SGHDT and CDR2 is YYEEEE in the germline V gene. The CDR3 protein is CASSLGLQDQYF. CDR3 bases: TGTGCCAGCAGCTTAGGGCTTCAGGACCAGTACTTC.

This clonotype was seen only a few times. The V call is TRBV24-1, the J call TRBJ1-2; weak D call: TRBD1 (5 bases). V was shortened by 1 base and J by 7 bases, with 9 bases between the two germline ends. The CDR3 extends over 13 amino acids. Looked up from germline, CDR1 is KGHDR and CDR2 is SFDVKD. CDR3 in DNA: TGTGCCACCAGTGATTTTAACAGGCCTGGCTACACCTTC. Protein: CATSDFNRPGYTF.

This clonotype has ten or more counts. The CDR3 here is CASSLPLGQPNQPQHF. The DNA for the CDR3 is TGTGCCAGCAGTTTACCGCTGGGACAGCCCAATCAGCCCCAGCATTTT. The chain combines TRBV28 with TRBJ1-5, with TRBD1 identical over 7 bases. The CDR3 is made up of 16 amino acids. Germline loops: CDR1 MDHEN, CDR2 SYDVKM. J lost 3 bases, V lost 2 bases, and 7 bases had no gene match.

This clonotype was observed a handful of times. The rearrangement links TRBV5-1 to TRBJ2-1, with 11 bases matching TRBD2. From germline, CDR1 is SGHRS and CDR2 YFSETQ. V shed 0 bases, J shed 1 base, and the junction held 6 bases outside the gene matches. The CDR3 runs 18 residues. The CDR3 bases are TGCGCCAGCAGCTTGGAGGGTAGCGGGAGGGTTTCCTACAATGAGCAGTTCTTC. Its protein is CASSLEGSGRVSYNEQFF.

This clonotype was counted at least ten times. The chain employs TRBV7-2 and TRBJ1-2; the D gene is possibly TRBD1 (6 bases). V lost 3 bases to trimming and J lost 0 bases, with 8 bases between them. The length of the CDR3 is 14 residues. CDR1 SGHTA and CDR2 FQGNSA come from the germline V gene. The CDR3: CASSFTGSNYGYTF. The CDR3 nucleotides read TGTGCCAGCAGCTTTACAGGGTCTAACTATGGCTACACCTTC.

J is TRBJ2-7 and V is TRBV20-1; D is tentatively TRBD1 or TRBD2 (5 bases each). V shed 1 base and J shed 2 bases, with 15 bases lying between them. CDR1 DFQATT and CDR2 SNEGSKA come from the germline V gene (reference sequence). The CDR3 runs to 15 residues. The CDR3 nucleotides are TGCAGTGCTAGAGTGAAGGGGAGATTGGCCTACGAGCAGTACTTC. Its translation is CSARVKGRLAYEQYF.

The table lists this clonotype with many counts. The CDR3 protein is CASTPLLIAGQSTDTQYF. The CDR3 coding sequence is TGTGCCAGCACCCCCCTACTAATCGCGGGACAGAGCACAGATACGCAGTATTTT. The chain couples TRBV28 to TRBJ2-3; tentatively, D is TRBD1 (7 bases). This CDR3 contains 18 residues. CDR1 and CDR2 from the germline V gene are MDHEN and SYDVKM. V lost 7 bases to trimming and J lost 0 bases, with 23 bases between them.

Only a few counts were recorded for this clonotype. CDR3: CAARGPHEAFF. CDR3 nucleotides: TGTGCCGCGAGGGGGCCACATGAAGCTTTCTTT. J is TRBJ1-1 and V is TRBV28; 7 bases match TRBD1. The V gene's germline CDR1 is MDHEN and CDR2 SYDVKM. With 11 bases clipped from V and 7 bases from J, the junction kept 7 bases outside the gene matches. The CDR3 contains 11 residues.

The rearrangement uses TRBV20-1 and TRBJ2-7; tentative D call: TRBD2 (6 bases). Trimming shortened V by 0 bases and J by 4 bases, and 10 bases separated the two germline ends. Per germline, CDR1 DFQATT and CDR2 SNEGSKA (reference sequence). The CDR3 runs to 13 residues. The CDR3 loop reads CSARETSRYEQYF. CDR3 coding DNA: TGCAGTGCTAGAGAAACTAGCAGATACGAGCAGTACTTC.

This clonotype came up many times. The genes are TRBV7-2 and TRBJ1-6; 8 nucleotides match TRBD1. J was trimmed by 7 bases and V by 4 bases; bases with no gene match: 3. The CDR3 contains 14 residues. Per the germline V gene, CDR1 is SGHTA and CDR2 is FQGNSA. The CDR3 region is CASSSRDRNSPLHF. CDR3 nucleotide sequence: TGTGCCAGCAGCTCGCGGGACAGGAATTCACCCCTCCACTTT.

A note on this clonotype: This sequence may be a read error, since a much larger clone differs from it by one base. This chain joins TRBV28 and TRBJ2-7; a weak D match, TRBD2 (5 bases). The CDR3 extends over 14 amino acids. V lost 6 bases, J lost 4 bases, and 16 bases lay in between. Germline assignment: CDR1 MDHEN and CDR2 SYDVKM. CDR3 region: CASSPQFRGYEQYF. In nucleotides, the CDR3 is TGTGCCAGCAGCCCCCAATTTAGAGGGTACGAGCAGTACTTC.

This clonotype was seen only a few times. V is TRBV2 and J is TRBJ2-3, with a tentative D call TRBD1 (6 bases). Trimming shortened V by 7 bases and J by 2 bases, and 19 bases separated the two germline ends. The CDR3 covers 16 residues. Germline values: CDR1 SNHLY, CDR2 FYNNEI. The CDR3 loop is CASTPLGTTLTDTQYF. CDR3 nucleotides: TGTGCCAGCACCCCGCTCGGGACAACCCTCACAGATACGCAGTATTTT. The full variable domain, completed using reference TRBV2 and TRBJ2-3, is EPEVTQTPSHQVTQMGQEVILRCVPISNHLYFYWYRQILGQKVEFLVSFYNNEISEKSEIFDDQFSVERPDGSNFTLKIRSTKLEDSAMYFCASTPLGTTLTDTQYFGPGTRLTVL.

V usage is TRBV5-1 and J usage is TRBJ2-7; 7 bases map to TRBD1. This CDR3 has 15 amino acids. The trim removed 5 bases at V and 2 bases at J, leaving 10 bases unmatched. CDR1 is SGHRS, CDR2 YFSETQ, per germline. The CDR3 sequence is CASRKDRDRAYEQYF. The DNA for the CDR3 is TGCGCCAGCAGGAAAGACCGGGACAGAGCCTACGAGCAGTACTTC.